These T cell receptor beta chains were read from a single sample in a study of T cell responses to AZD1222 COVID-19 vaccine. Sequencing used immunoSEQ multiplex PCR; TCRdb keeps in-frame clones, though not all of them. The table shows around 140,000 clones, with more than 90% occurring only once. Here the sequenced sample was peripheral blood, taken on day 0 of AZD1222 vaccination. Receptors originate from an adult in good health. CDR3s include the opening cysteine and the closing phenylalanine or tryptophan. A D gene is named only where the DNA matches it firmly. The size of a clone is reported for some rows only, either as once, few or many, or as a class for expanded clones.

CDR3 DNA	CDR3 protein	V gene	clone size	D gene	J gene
TGTGCCAGCAGTGTACTCAATGAGCAGTTCTTC	CASSVLNEQFF	TRBV27	.	.	TRBJ2-1
TGTGCCATCAATCAGGGAACTAACTATGGCTACACCTTC	CAINQGTNYGYTF	TRBV10-3	.	.	TRBJ1-2
TGTGCCTGGAGTGTAGGGGGTGACAATGAGCAGTTCTTC	CAWSVGGDNEQFF	TRBV30	.	.	TRBJ2-1
TGTGCCACCAACAGGGACAACTCGAGAGGATCACCCCTCCACTTT	CATNRDNSRGSPLHF	TRBV19	.	.	TRBJ1-6
TGTGCCAGCAGCTTAGATTCAGGGAGGGTGGATTCACCCCTCCACTTT	CASSLDSGRVDSPLHF	TRBV11-2	.	.	TRBJ1-6
TGCGCCAGCAGCCCTTTCGCCCGAACCACAGATACGCAGTATTTT	CASSPFARTTDTQYF	TRBV5-1	.	.	TRBJ2-3
TGTGCCAGCAGGGCGGGACAGCCGAACACTGAAGCTTTCTTT	CASRAGQPNTEAFF	TRBV28	.	TRBD1	TRBJ1-1
TGTGCCAGCAGCGTCGCTACGGACGGACACTCTGGAAACACCATATATTTT	CASSVATDGHSGNTIYF	TRBV9	.	.	TRBJ1-3
TGTGCCAGTAGGGCAGGGGGCATGACCAAAAACATTCAGTACTTC	CASRAGGMTKNIQYF	TRBV19	.	TRBD1	TRBJ2-4
TGTGCCAGCAGCGTAGAAGATACGCAGTATTTT	CASSVEDTQYF	TRBV9	few	.	TRBJ2-3
TGCGCCAGCAGCCTCTTCATTAGAGATTTATTCGGCGAAAGGAATGATTCACCCCTCCACTTT	CASSLFIRDLFGERNDSPLHF	TRBV5-1	.	.	TRBJ1-6
TGCAGCGTTGGGGCAGGGTCCTATGGCTACACCTTC	CSVGAGSYGYTF	TRBV29-1	.	.	TRBJ1-2
TGTGCCAGCTGGGCCCGGGACACTGAAGCTTTCTTT	CASWARDTEAFF	TRBV27	.	.	TRBJ1-1
TGTGCCAGCAGCTCCGAAGGTAACATTCAGTACTTC	CASSSEGNIQYF	TRBV5-4	.	.	TRBJ2-4
TGTGCCAGCGGAGGATCGCGAAGCAATCAGCCCCAGCATTTT	CASGGSRSNQPQHF	TRBV3-1/TRBV3-2	.	.	TRBJ1-5
TGCGCCAGCAGCTTGGGTAGCGAGCCCTCCTACGAGCAGTACTTC	CASSLGSEPSYEQYF	TRBV5-1	.	.	TRBJ2-7
TGTGCCAGTAGTAGAAAGGGTGGCAATCAGCCCCAGCATTTT	CASSRKGGNQPQHF	TRBV19	.	.	TRBJ1-5
TGTGCCAGCAGCTTGACTAGCGGGAGGGCCGCGGAGACCCAGTACTTC	CASSLTSGRAAETQYF	TRBV7-2	once	TRBD2	TRBJ2-5
TGTGCCAGCAGCAGCGAGGGAAATGAGCAGTTCTTC	CASSSEGNEQFF	TRBV5-6	.	.	TRBJ2-1
TGCGCCAGCAGCATAACTAGCGGGAGACGGACAGATACGCAGTATTTT	CASSITSGRRTDTQYF	TRBV5-1	once	TRBD2	TRBJ2-3
TGTGCCAGCAGTGAAGGCCAGAGAGGGAGGTGGAGCTATGGCTACACCTTC	CASSEGQRGRWSYGYTF	TRBV6-1	.	.	TRBJ1-2
TGTGCCAGCAGCAAGGGGACTAGCGGTGCTAGGCGCTCCTACAATGAGCAGTTCTTC	CASSKGTSGARRSYNEQFF	TRBV21-1	.	.	TRBJ2-1
TGTGCCAGTTCACAAACGAGCACAGATACGCAGTATTTT	CASSQTSTDTQYF	TRBV5-4	.	.	TRBJ2-3
TGTGCCAGCAGACCAGCTAGCGGATACGCGAACACCGGGGAGCTGTTTTTT	CASRPASGYANTGELFF	TRBV2	.	TRBD2	TRBJ2-2
TGTGCCAGCAGCCAGGGACTAGCGGGAGCGGCCGGGGAGCTGTTTTTT	CASSQGLAGAAGELFF	TRBV3-1/TRBV3-2	.	TRBD2	TRBJ2-2
TGTGCCAGAAGCTGCCCACTACGGAGTAGCAATCAGCCCCAGCATTTT	CARSCPLRSSNQPQHF	TRBV5-3	.	.	TRBJ1-5
TGCGCCAGCAGAGAAGGGACTAGCGGGAGCTCAGATACGCAGTATTTT	CASREGTSGSSDTQYF	TRBV10-1	.	TRBD2	TRBJ2-3
TGTGCCAGCAGTCCCGGGACTAGCGGGTTCGATGAGCAGTTCTTC	CASSPGTSGFDEQFF	TRBV6-4	.	TRBD2	TRBJ2-1
TGTGCCAGCTCACCTCCGGCGGGCAGTTCGGGGAATGAGCAGTTCTTC	CASSPPAGSSGNEQFF	TRBV18	.	.	TRBJ2-1